This TCR beta chain was found in a study of shared clonotypes between healthy human individuals. TCRdb's copy holds only in-frame clones and misses some; the assay was immunoSEQ multiplex PCR. The sample has 2 million to 2.5 million clones; under 95% are singletons. The CDR3 contains 14 residues. Germline V lookup: CDR1 SGHRS, CDR2 YFSETQ. V was shortened by 7 bases and J by 5 bases, with 18 bases between the two germline ends. Only one count was recorded for this clone. Its antigen is unknown. General observations from the study: Clonotype sharing among the donors was expected to vary with sequencing depth. Naive subsets generally exceeded memory subsets in estimated richness.

The V gene is TRBV5-1, the J gene TRBJ2-5, with D possibly matching TRBD2 (6 bases). Material for sequencing was naive CD4+ T cells from PBMCs. Noted subset: CD45RA+ positively selected. The clonotype was recovered from a man between 18 and 29 years old in good health. Some clones in this sample may be carry-over from other donors' samples. CDR3 coding DNA: TGCGCCAGCCTCGCGACACCCCGGGGGGAGACCCAGTACTTC. Translated: CASLATPRGETQYF.